These 3 T cell receptor beta chains originate from one sample sequenced in a study of blood T cell repertoires in COVID-19. Here immunoSEQ multiplex PCR was the method, and the copy in TCRdb shows in-frame clones only, minus some. This table has a few hundred thousand clones, about 90% appearing once. Sequences were obtained from peripheral blood. The receptors stem from a woman aged 55-69 years with COVID-19, enrolled during active disease.

The rearrangement uses TRBV7-3 and TRBJ2-7, with 10 positions matching TRBD1. There are 15 residues in the CDR3. Germline-derived CDR1 and CDR2 are SGHTA and FQGTGA. The ends lost 2 bases at V and 4 bases at J; junction bases unmatched: 5. The CDR3 sequence: CASSLEGTGAYEQYF. Written as DNA, the CDR3 is TGTGCCAGCAGCTTAGAAGGGACAGGGGCATACGAGCAGTACTTC.

This rearrangement joins TRBV3-1 (or the pseudogene TRBV3-2) to TRBJ1-4; the match to TRBD1 covers 7 bases. The junction had 7 bases not matched to a gene; V was cut back by 8 bases and J by 4 bases. Germline CDR1 LGHDT, CDR2 YNNKEL (reference sequence). The length of the CDR3 is 14 residues. This CDR3 reads CASSPGGFNEKLFF. The CDR3 coding sequence is TGTGCCAGCTCCCCAGGGGGATTTAATGAAAAACTGTTTTTT.

The chain couples TRBV2 to TRBJ1-5; 9 bases align to TRBD1. Germline CDR1 SNHLY, CDR2 FYNNEI. With V trimmed by 4 bases and J by 7 bases, 8 bases remained unmatched. The CDR3 covers 15 residues. The CDR3 bases are TGTGCCAGCAGTGGGGACAGGGTGGTTCGGCAGCCCCAGCATTTT. It translates to CASSGDRVVRQPQHF.